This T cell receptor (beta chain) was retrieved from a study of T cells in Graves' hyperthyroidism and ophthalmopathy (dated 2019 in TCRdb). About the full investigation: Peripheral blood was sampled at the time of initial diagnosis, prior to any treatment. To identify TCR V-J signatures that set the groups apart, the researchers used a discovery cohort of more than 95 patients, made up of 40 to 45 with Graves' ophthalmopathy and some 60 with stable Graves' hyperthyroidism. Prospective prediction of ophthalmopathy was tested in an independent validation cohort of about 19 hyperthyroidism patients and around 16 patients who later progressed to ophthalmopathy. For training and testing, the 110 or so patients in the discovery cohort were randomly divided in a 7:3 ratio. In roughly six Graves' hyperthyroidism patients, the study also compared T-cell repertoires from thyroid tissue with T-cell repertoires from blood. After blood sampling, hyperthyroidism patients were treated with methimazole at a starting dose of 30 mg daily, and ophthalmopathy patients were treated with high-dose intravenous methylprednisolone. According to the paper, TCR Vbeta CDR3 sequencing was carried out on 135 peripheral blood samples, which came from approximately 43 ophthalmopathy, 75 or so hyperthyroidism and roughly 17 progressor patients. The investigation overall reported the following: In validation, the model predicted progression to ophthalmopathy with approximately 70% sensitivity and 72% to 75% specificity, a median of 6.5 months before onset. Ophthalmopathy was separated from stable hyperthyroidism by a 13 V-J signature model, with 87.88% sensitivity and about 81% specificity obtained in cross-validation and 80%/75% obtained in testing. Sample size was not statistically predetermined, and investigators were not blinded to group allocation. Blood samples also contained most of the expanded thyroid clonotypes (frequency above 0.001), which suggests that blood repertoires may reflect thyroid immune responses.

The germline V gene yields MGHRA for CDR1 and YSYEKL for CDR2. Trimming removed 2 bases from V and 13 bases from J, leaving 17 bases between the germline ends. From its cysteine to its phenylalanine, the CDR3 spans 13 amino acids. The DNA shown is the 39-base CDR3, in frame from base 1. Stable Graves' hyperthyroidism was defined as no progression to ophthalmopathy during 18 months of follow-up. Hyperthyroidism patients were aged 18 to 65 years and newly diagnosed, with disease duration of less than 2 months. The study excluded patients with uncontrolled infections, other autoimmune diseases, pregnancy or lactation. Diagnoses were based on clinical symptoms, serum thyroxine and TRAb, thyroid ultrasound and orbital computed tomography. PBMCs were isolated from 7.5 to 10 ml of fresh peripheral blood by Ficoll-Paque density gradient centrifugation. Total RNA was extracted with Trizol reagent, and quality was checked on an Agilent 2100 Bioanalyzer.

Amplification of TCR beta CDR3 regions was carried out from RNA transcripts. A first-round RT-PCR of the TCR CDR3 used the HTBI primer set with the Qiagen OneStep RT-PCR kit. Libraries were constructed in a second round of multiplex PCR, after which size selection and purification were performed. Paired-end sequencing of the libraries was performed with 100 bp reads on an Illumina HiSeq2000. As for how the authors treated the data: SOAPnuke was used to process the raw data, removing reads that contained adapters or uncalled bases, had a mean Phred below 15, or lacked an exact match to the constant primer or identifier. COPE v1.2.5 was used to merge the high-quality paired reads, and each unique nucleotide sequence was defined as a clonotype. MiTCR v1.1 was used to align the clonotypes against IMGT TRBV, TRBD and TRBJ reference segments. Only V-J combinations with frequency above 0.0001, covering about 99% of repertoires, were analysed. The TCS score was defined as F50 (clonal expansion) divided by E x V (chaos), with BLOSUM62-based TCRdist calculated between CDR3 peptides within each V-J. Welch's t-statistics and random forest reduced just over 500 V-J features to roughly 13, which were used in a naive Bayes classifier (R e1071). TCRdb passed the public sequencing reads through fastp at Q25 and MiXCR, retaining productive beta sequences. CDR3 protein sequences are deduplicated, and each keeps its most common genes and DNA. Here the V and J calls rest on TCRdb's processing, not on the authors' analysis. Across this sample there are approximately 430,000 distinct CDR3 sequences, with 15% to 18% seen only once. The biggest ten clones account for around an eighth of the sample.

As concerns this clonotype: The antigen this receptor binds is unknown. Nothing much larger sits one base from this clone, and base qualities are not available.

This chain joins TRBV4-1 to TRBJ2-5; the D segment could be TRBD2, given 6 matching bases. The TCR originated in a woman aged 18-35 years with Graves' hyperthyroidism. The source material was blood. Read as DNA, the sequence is TGCGCCAGCAGCCAAACCCGAGGGACTTCTATGTACTTC. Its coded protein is CASSQTRGTSMYF.